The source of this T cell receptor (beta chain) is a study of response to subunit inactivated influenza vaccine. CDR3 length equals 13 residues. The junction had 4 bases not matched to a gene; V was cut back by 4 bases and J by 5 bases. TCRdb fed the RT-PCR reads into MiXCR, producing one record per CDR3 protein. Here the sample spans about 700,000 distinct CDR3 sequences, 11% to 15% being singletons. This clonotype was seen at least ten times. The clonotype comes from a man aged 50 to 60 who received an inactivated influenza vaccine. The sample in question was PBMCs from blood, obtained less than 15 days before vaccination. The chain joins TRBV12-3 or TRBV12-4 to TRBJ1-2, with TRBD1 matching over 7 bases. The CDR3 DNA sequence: TGTGCCAGCAGTTCCCCAGGGGGTTATGGCTACACCTTC. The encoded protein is CASSSPGGYGYTF.